The sequence of this T cell receptor (beta chain) was determined in a study of cytomegalovirus exposure and HLA in healthy donors. Study-wide points: Later work associated 16,951 TCR beta sequences with HLA alleles at 0.05 false discovery rate.

This clone appeared a few times. Its antigen remains unidentified. Germline V gene lookup returns CDR1 SGHTA and CDR2 FQGNSA. Germline trimming cut 8 bases from V and 5 bases from J; bases unmatched to any gene: 18. This CDR3 contains 17 residues. This PCR relied on a set of 60 Vbeta primers and 13 Jbeta primers. The assay was immunoSEQ multiplex PCR, and TCRdb's table has in-frame clones only and misses some. Here the sample spans 120,000 to 150,000 clones, under 85% being singletons. Healthy bone marrow donors formed the donor group. V is TRBV7-2 and J is TRBJ2-5; 9 bases match TRBD2. What was sequenced was PBMCs. The TCR comes from a middle-aged woman in good health and CMV-seropositive. The CDR3 nucleotides read TGTGCCAGCTCCCGGGCGGGGGGGCCGGTTAGTCTGGAGACCCAGTACTTC. This encodes CASSRAGGPVSLETQYF.